One sample yielded the 23 T cell receptor beta chains listed below, sequenced in a study of blood T cells in healthy people across ages. A J-beta primer mix and a sample-barcoded 5' primer were used in a second PCR of roughly 7 to 12 cycles. TCRdb reanalysed the 5' RACE reads using MiXCR and keeps one entry per CDR3 protein. This sample has about 680,000 distinct CDR3 sequences, with 49% found just once. Sequencing was performed on blood. Receptors were obtained from a woman aged 55 to 70 in good health.

This clonotype was seen only a few times. The rearrangement uses TRBV7-9 and TRBJ2-7; 7 bases align to TRBD1. V was pared by 4 bases and J by 9 bases, with 12 bases of the junction left unmatched. This CDR3 comprises 14 residues. Germline assignment: CDR1 SEHNR and CDR2 FQNEAQ (reference sequence). As DNA, the CDR3 is TGTGCCAGCAGCTCCCAGGGACAGCTACGAGGGCAGTACTTC. Amino acids: CASSSQGQLRGQYF.

This clonotype was detected a few times. The CDR3 DNA follows: TGTGCCAGCAGTTTAATAGGCCCCGATTCACCCCTCCACTTT. This gives the protein CASSLIGPDSPLHF. The chain carries TRBV12-3 or TRBV12-4 and TRBJ1-6; no clear D gene. This CDR3 has 14 amino acids. V lost 2 bases and J lost 8, with 10 bases in between.

This clonotype has a handful of counts. This chain joins TRBV20-1 and TRBJ2-3, with 9 bases identical to TRBD1. V lost 5 bases, J lost 0 bases, and 6 bases stayed unmatched. The CDR3 is 15 amino acids. The V gene's germline CDR1 is DFQATT and CDR2 SNEGSKA (reference sequence). The CDR3 sequence is CSAEDRGASTDTQYF. CDR3 nucleotide sequence: TGCAGTGCTGAAGACAGGGGGGCAAGCACAGATACGCAGTATTTT.

This clonotype was detected only a few times. V gene TRBV5-1 combines with J gene TRBJ2-3; 7 bases are shared with TRBD2. The CDR3 is made up of 16 amino acids. Germline values: CDR1 SGHRS, CDR2 YFSETQ. The V gene end was trimmed by 3 bases and the J gene end by 4 bases; junction bases not matched to a gene: 11. The CDR3 DNA is TGCGCCAGCAGCTCAGGCGAGCTAGCGGAAGCAGATACGCAGTATTTT. Translated, it gives CASSSGELAEADTQYF.

The chain employs TRBV29-1 and TRBJ2-6; D possibly uses TRBD1 or TRBD2 (6 bases each). V lost 6 bases and J lost 4, with 13 bases in between. Per germline, CDR1 SQVTM and CDR2 ANQGSEA. The CDR3 runs 14 residues. The CDR3 is CSVSQGRGANVLTF. The CDR3 bases are TGCAGCGTGTCTCAGGGGAGGGGGGCCAACGTCCTGACTTTC. The full variable domain, with the rest looked up from reference TRBV29-1 and TRBJ2-6, is SAVISQKPSRDICQRGTSLTIQCQVDSQVTMMFWYRQQPGQSLTLIATANQGSEATYESGFVIDKFPISRPNLTFSTLTVSNMSPEDSSIYLCSVSQGRGANVLTFGAGSRLTVL.

The rearrangement joins TRBV2 to TRBJ2-7; the match to TRBD1 covers 8 bases. The V and J ends lost 6 bases and 1 base, in that order; junction bases with no gene match: 8. Per germline, CDR1 SNHLY and CDR2 FYNNEI. This CDR3 comprises 15 residues. This CDR3 reads CASRSGQGGSYEQYF. The CDR3 DNA sequence: TGTGCCAGCAGGTCCGGACAGGGTGGGTCCTACGAGCAGTACTTC.

The chain carries TRBV20-1 and TRBJ2-5; 8 bases map to TRBD2. Germline CDR1 is DFQATT and CDR2 is SNEGSKA (reference sequence). This CDR3 region has 14 residues. V gave up 3 bases and J gave up 3 bases; unmatched junction bases: 6. The CDR3 DNA follows: TGCAGTGCTAGCTCAGCGGGAGAGAAAGAGACCCAGTACTTC. Translating it yields CSASSAGEKETQYF.

With regard to this clonotype: A junction boundary mismatches the germline segment, possibly from a read error. The chain couples TRBV7-2 to TRBJ1-1; perhaps TRBD1 as D (5 bases). Germline lookup yields CDR1 SGHTA and CDR2 FQGNSA. CDR3 length: 15 residues. The CDR3 loop reads CASSLNGGSNIEAFF. The CDR3 bases are TGTGCCAGCAGCTTAAACGGGGGATCGAACATTGAAGCTTTCTTT.

The chain combines TRBV9 with TRBJ2-1, with D hard to call. Germline CDR1 SGDLS, CDR2 YYNGEE. V lost 0 bases, J lost 4 bases, and 8 bases lay in between. This CDR3 spans 14 amino acids. The chain's CDR3 is CASSVGAGYNEQFF. The CDR3 DNA reads as TGTGCCAGCAGCGTAGGCGCCGGTTACAATGAGCAGTTCTTC. The complete variable domain, with remaining parts taken from reference TRBV9 and TRBJ2-1, reads DSGVTQTPKHLITATGQRVTLRCSPRSGDLSVYWYQQSLDQGLQFLIQYYNGEERAKGNILERFSAQQFPDLHSELNLSSLELGDSALYFCASSVGAGYNEQFFGPGTRLTVL.

The gene calls are TRBV6-1 and TRBJ2-5, with D perhaps being TRBD1 or TRBD2 (5 bases each). The CDR3 totals 15 residues. Germline-derived CDR1 and CDR2 are MNHNS and SASEGT. V dropped 5 bases and J dropped 5 bases, with 18 bases sitting between them. CDR3 loop: CASSQSRGPRETQYF. The CDR3 DNA reads as TGTGCCAGCAGTCAGAGTAGGGGACCCAGGGAGACCCAGTACTTC.

The chain uses TRBV29-1 and TRBJ1-1, with D perhaps TRBD1 (5 bases). Trimming removed 4 bases from V and 8 bases from J, with 14 bases in between. Per germline, CDR1 SQVTM and CDR2 ANQGSEA. The CDR3 spans 12 residues. The CDR3 is CSVVVSGTEAFF. DNA for the CDR3: TGCAGCGTTGTAGTCTCCGGGACGGAAGCTTTCTTT.

The chain uses TRBV27 and TRBJ2-7; TRBD1 agrees at 7 bases. V trimming: 5 bases; J trimming: 0 bases; junction bases outside the gene matches: 19. This CDR3 spans 19 amino acids. The germline V gene has CDR1 MNHEY and CDR2 SMNVEV (reference sequence). CDR3 residues: CASSNRFASTGQLSYEQYF. The CDR3 DNA reads as TGTGCCAGCAGTAACCGGTTCGCTTCTACGGGACAGCTCTCCTACGAGCAGTACTTC.

The rearrangement uses TRBV7-9 and TRBJ2-5; D may be TRBD2 (7 bases). This CDR3 has 14 amino acids. Germline V gene sequence: CDR1 SEHNR, CDR2 FQNEAQ (reference sequence). Trimming left V 5 bases short and J 6 bases short, with 16 bases between. The CDR3 spells CASSQGGVVKTQYF. The CDR3 coding sequence is TGTGCCAGCAGCCAAGGGGGGGTGGTAAAGACCCAGTACTTC.

The rearrangement uses TRBV9 and TRBJ2-7, with TRBD1 as a possible D gene (5 bases). Germline V gives CDR1 SGDLS, CDR2 YYNGEE. The CDR3 runs 14 residues. V was trimmed by 0 bases and J by 7 bases, leaving 14 bases between them. This CDR3 is CASSVGGARNEQYF. CDR3 coding DNA: TGTGCCAGCAGCGTAGGTGGGGCCCGCAATGAGCAGTACTTC.

This clonotype was observed a few times. This rearrangement joins TRBV25-1 to TRBJ1-6, with D uncertain. The CDR3 has 14 amino acids. From germline, CDR1 is MGHDK and CDR2 SYGVNS. V gave up 2 bases and J gave up 8 bases, with 10 bases separating them. CDR3 in DNA: TGTGCCAGCAGTGAACCCAGGTGGGATTCACCCCTCCACTTT. Residues: CASSEPRWDSPLHF.

The rearrangement uses TRBV7-9 and TRBJ2-5, with D possibly matching TRBD1 (6 bases). In germline, CDR1 is SEHNR, CDR2 FQNEAQ (reference sequence). There are 16 residues in the CDR3. V was pared by 5 bases and J by 9 bases, with 25 bases between. The CDR3 loop reads CASSQLMDSYKGAQYF. CDR3 nucleotides: TGTGCCAGCAGCCAACTGATGGACAGCTACAAAGGGGCCCAGTACTTC.

This chain connects TRBV7-2 to TRBJ2-3; the D gene is possibly TRBD2 (6 bases). Deletions cut 6 bases from V and 1 base from J, with 14 bases between. From germline, CDR1 is SGHTA and CDR2 FQGNSA. The CDR3 sequence is 15 residues long. The CDR3 reads CASRTPGLRTDTQYF. CDR3 bases: TGTGCCAGCAGGACACCGGGACTTCGCACAGATACGCAGTATTTT.

The DNA of the CDR3 is TGTGCCAGCAGCCCGCAGTTAATCCAAAACATTCAGTACTTC. Translating gives CASSPQLIQNIQYF. The genes are TRBV11-2 and TRBJ2-4; D call uncertain. Germline lookup yields CDR1 SGHAT and CDR2 FQNNGV. The ends were cut back, 5 bases at V and 5 bases at J, with 13 bases in the middle. CDR3 size: 14 residues.

The CDR3 nucleotides are TGTGCCACCAGCAGCACTAGCGGCTGGAATGATGAGCAGTTCTTC. Translation: CATSSTSGWNDEQFF. The chain has TRBV15 and TRBJ2-1; 8 nucleotides align to TRBD2. This CDR3 spans 15 amino acids. V lost 3 bases and J lost 8; bases outside the gene matches: 9. Germline lookup yields CDR1 LNHNV and CDR2 YYDKDF (reference sequence).

The V and J genes are TRBV7-2 and TRBJ2-4; 9 nucleotides match TRBD1. This CDR3 comprises 16 residues. With V trimmed by 5 bases and J by 3 bases, 8 bases remained unmatched. Germline V gene lookup returns CDR1 SGHTA and CDR2 FQGNSA. CDR3 region: CASSPRTGDGKNIQYF. DNA for the CDR3: TGTGCCAGCAGCCCCCGGACAGGGGACGGCAAAAACATTCAGTACTTC.

The rearrangement joins TRBV12-3 or TRBV12-4 to TRBJ2-1; TRBD1 is a possible D gene (5 bases). The better agreement between TRBJ2-7 and the DNA end casts doubt on the J call. This CDR3 region has 15 residues. CDR3 residues: CASSLGQTSYNEQYF. The CDR3 DNA reads as TGTGCCAGCAGTCTCGGACAAACGTCCTACAATGAGCAGTACTTC.

This clonotype was detected only a few times. The V gene is TRBV29-1, the J gene TRBJ1-1, with 12 bases aligning to TRBD1. Germline loops: CDR1 SQVTM, CDR2 ANQGSEA. The CDR3 covers 20 residues. Trimming cost V 0 bases and J 4 bases; bases outside gene matches: 18. The CDR3 region is CSVEERAGTGGGPRSTEAFF. The DNA for the CDR3 is TGCAGCGTTGAAGAGAGAGCCGGGACAGGGGGCGGCCCTAGGAGCACTGAAGCTTTCTTT.

The genes are TRBV7-2 and TRBJ1-2; D is uncertain. The CDR3 contains 14 residues. CDR1 and CDR2 (germline): SGHTA, FQGNSA. The ends were cut back, 1 base at V and 5 bases at J, with 11 bases in the middle. DNA of the CDR3: TGTGCCAGCAGCTTAGAATGGCAGGAATATGGCTACACCTTC. Amino acid sequence: CASSLEWQEYGYTF.